Included here is one T cell receptor (beta chain) sequence, with context. Antigen: not known. From the 5' RACE reads, TCRdb called clonotypes with MiXCR, one entry per CDR3 protein. The table has about 200,000 distinct CDR3 sequences, roughly 10% seen once. The CDR3 totals 15 residues. V was cut by 4 bases and J by 4 bases, with 19 bases left in between. CDR1 and CDR2 from the germline V gene are DFQATT and SNEGSKA (reference sequence). The entry originates in a study of T-cell memory formation after mild COVID-19. Study-level findings and limits: Pre-infection memory contained some responding clones, which suggested that cross-reactive memory had joined.

The TCR originated in a man aged 18 to 29 who had mild COVID-19 (a few samples of this study predate the infection). Cell type and time point are not known. This sequence joins TRBV20-1 and TRBJ1-2; D unresolved. Sequencing was performed on PBMCs or a T cell subset sorted from them (not recorded which). The CDR3 region is CSATPPRTAGYGYTF. In DNA form, the CDR3 reads TGCAGTGCTACGCCTCCGAGAACAGCAGGCTATGGCTACACCTTC.